The clone carrying this TCR beta chain was found a few times. Its antigen is unidentified. The sample comes from a study of CD8 T cells in ankylosing spondylitis. Study-wide findings and caveats: Researchers report that disease-linked clones proved CD8+ and relatively rare in peripheral blood. Matched ankylosing spondylitis synovial fluid reportedly showed significant enrichment of disease-linked clones. Earlier authors reported some of these motif variants in reactive arthritis synovial fluid and blood. Roughly eight highly homologous variants made up a TCR beta motif that seemed to typify ankylosing spondylitis blood.

Quantitative molecular-barcoded 5'-RACE generated the TCR beta libraries. One entry per CDR3 protein, called by TCRdb with MiXCR from the 5' RACE reads. The table includes around 430,000 distinct CDR3 sequences, more than 15% detected once. Trimming removed 5 bases at V and 4 bases at J, with 11 bases between. Germline assignment: CDR1 SEHNR and CDR2 FQNEAQ (reference sequence). The CDR3 length is 13 residues. The source of this sequence is a male donor with ankylosing spondylitis. The sequenced material came from blood, either unsorted or a sorted T cell fraction (not recorded which). This chain links TRBV7-9 with TRBJ1-2; TRBD1 might be the D (6 bases). For the CDR3, the DNA is TGTGCCAGCAGCCGGGGGACACTCTATGGCTACACCTTC. Residues: CASSRGTLYGYTF.